A single T cell receptor (beta chain) is shown here with its context. Its antigen remains unidentified. The entry originates in a study of beta chain features in type 1 diabetes. General observations from the study: Naive, central memory and Treg TCRB repertoires appeared more alike in patients than in healthy donors. In every one of the four CD4+ subsets, TCRB CDR3s were moderately but significantly shorter in Type 1 diabetes patients.

Isolated RNA was reverse transcribed in full, so expressed TCRB transcripts were sequenced. TCRdb keeps only in-frame clones here, not all; method: immunoSEQ multiplex PCR. The sample contains 20,000 to 25,000 clones, under 60% of which appear only once. V was trimmed by 1 base and J by 3 bases, leaving 6 bases between them. Germline assignment: CDR1 MGHDK and CDR2 SYGVNS. This CDR3 comprises 14 residues. This TCR was sampled from a man between 18 and 35 years old with type 1 diabetes. The chain uses TRBV25-1 and TRBJ2-2; D perhaps matches TRBD2 (6 bases). The sequenced material came from stem cell memory CD4+ T cells from blood. The CDR3 nucleotides read TGTGCCAGCAGTGAATCGGGGGACACCGGGGAGCTGTTTTTT. Encoded protein: CASSESGDTGELFF.